These 6 T cell receptor beta chains share one sample of origin, sequenced in a study of T cell responses to AZD1222 COVID-19 vaccine. The repertoire was sequenced with immunoSEQ multiplex PCR; TCRdb's copy has only in-frame clones and lacks some. The sample has about 90,000 clones, 65% to 90% seen once. This sample comprised peripheral blood, obtained on day 0 of AZD1222 vaccination. These receptors originate from an adult in good health.

The V call is TRBV24-1, the J call TRBJ2-7; possibly TRBD1 for D (6 bases). Looked up from germline, CDR1 is KGHDR and CDR2 is SFDVKD. V was clipped by 5 bases and J by 4 bases, with 14 bases between them. The CDR3 covers 14 residues. CDR3 protein: CATSGTGSGYEQYF. The CDR3 coding sequence is TGTGCCACCAGTGGTACAGGGTCAGGTTACGAGCAGTACTTC.

This clone was observed a few times. The gene calls are TRBV7-9 and TRBJ1-2; tentatively, D is TRBD1 (5 bases). CDR1 SEHNR and CDR2 FQNEAQ come from the germline V gene (reference sequence). The CDR3 spans 15 residues. V was trimmed by 0 bases and J by 3 bases, leaving 11 bases between them. CDR3: CASSLAGGTHYGYTF. As DNA, the CDR3 is TGTGCCAGCAGCTTAGCTGGGGGGACCCACTATGGCTACACCTTC.

The CDR3 protein is CATSRDVERYNEQFF. CDR3 DNA sequence: TGTGCCACCAGCAGAGATGTTGAGAGATACAATGAGCAGTTCTTC. The gene calls are TRBV15 and TRBJ2-1; D unresolved. CDR1 and CDR2 (germline): LNHNV, YYDKDF (reference sequence). V lost 0 bases and J 4 bases, leaving 10 bases between the germline ends. The CDR3 spans 15 residues.

The table lists this clone with a count of one. V is TRBV29-1 and J is TRBJ2-1; D remains unclear. The CDR3 extends over 11 amino acids. The V and J ends lost 3 bases and 4 bases respectively, with 4 bases between them. Germline-derived CDR1 and CDR2 are SQVTM and ANQGSEA. The CDR3 bases are TGCAGCGTTGACATATACAATGAGCAGTTCTTC. It translates to CSVDIYNEQFF.

The CDR3 loop reads CASSEARETQYF. CDR3 sequence (DNA): TGTGCCAGCAGTGAAGCGAGAGAGACCCAGTACTTC. The rearrangement uses TRBV2 and TRBJ2-5; D unresolved. Germline CDR1 SNHLY, CDR2 FYNNEI. This CDR3 has 12 residues. Trimming took off 0 bases at V and 4 bases at J, with 3 bases between the two ends. The full variable domain, completed using reference TRBV2 and TRBJ2-5, is EPEVTQTPSHQVTQMGQEVILRCVPISNHLYFYWYRQILGQKVEFLVSFYNNEISEKSEIFDDQFSVERPDGSNFTLKIRSTKLEDSAMYFCASSEARETQYFGPGTRLLVL.

The J gene is TRBJ1-1, the V gene TRBV12-5; tentatively, D is TRBD1 (5 bases). The germline V and J ends were trimmed by 5 bases and 2 bases, with 15 bases remaining between them. The CDR3 loop spans 15 amino acids. Looked up from germline, CDR1 is LGHNT and CDR2 is FRNRAP. CDR3 DNA: TGTGCTAGTGGTCCCTTGGGGGGACGCAACACTGAAGCTTTCTTT. Its translation: CASGPLGGRNTEAFF.